This entry describes one TCR beta chain. Per the original methods: From reference gene primer amplification, estimates of nucleated cell counts were derived. Using immunoSEQ multiplex PCR, the repertoire was profiled, and TCRdb retains in-frame clones only, with some absent. The D gene and trimming were derived from the DNA, and the V and J assignments and clone size from that table. The table includes some 200,000 clones, around nine tenths detected once. This record belongs to a study of blood T cell repertoires in COVID-19. At the level of the study: The samples span acute and convalescent COVID-19 from the United States, Italy and Spain. From T cells, B-cell-depleted T cells, or PBMCs came the material, which was cDNA or gDNA.

The CDR3 runs to 16 residues. Trimming took 3 bases from V and 0 from J, leaving 12 bases between them. Germline loops: CDR1 ENHRY, CDR2 SYGVKD. This chain connects TRBV10-3 to TRBJ1-3; D not resolved. The sequencing sample was made of peripheral blood. This TCR was sampled from a man aged 18 to 30 with active or convalescent COVID-19. CDR3 amino acids: CAISDQDRGSGNTIYF. For the CDR3, the DNA is TGTGCCATCAGTGATCAAGACCGGGGCTCTGGAAACACCATATATTTT.